A selection of T cell receptor beta chains follows, all from one sample in a study of breast tumors, draining lymph nodes, adjacent tissues. TCRdb re-analysed the multiplex PCR reads in MiXCR, keeping a single row per CDR3 protein. The data hold 120,000 or so distinct CDR3 sequences, with 15% to 20% observed a single time. Input material: axillary lymph node tissue. These receptors all come from a female donor with breast cancer. Some clones in this sample may be carry-over from other donors' samples. Both conserved end residues are part of each CDR3. D genes are given only for firm matches. Expanded clones get a size class; other rows say once, few or many, or leave the size out.

TRBJ2-1 many TRBD2 TRBV30 TGTGCCTGGAGTGAATTAGCGGGAAGCTACAATGAGCAGTTCTTC CAWSELAGSYNEQFF
TRBJ2-3 many . TRBV11-3 TGTGCCAGCAGCTTAAGGGGCACAGATACGCAGTATTTT CASSLRGTDTQYF
TRBJ1-2 many TRBD1 TRBV7-3 TGTGCCAGCAGCTTAATCGGTGGACAGGGGCTTCAGGACTATGGCTACACCTTC CASSLIGGQGLQDYGYTF
TRBJ2-5 . . TRBV9 TGTGCCAGCAGCTTCCGCCGGGACAACCAAGAGACCCAGTACTTC CASSFRRDNQETQYF
TRBJ2-5 many TRBD1 TRBV12-3/TRBV12-4 TGTGCCAGCAGTTCCTCGACAGGGGTAGAGACCCAGTACTTC CASSSSTGVETQYF
TRBJ1-5 many TRBD1 TRBV28 TGTGCCAGCAGTAACAGGGACAGGGTAGGTCAGCCCCAGCATTTT CASSNRDRVGQPQHF
TRBJ2-3 . . TRBV3-1 TGTGCCAGCAGCCCCTTTAACACAGATACGCAGTATTTT CASSPFNTDTQYF
TRBJ1-2 many . TRBV6-5 TGTGCCAGCAGTTCGTATGGGGCGAGAGCCGACTATGGCTACACCTTC CASSSYGARADYGYTF
TRBJ2-5 . . TRBV18 TGTGCCAGCTCACGGGGGATAGGGGAGACCCAGTACTTC CASSRGIGETQYF
TRBJ2-3 many TRBD2 TRBV5-1 TGCGCCAGCAGGGTGGGAGGGAGCACAGATACGCAGTATTTT CASRVGGSTDTQYF
TRBJ2-7 many . TRBV29-1 TGCAGCGTTGAAGATCGAAAATACGAGCAGTACTTC CSVEDRKYEQYF
TRBJ1-5 many TRBD1 TRBV2 TGTGCCAGCAGTGAGCAGACAGGGTATCGTCAGCCCCAGCATTTT CASSEQTGYRQPQHF
TRBJ1-6 many . TRBV5-1 TGCGCCAGCAGCTCCGAGACAGGAAGCGGTTCACCCCTCCACTTT CASSSETGSGSPLHF
TRBJ2-1 many . TRBV6-6 TGTGCCAGCAGCACCTCTCGAAAGACAGTATTCGACAATGAGCAGTTCTTC CASSTSRKTVFDNEQFF
TRBJ2-6 many . TRBV20-1 TGCAGTGCCGTGTTTTCTGGGGCCAACGTCCTGACTTTC CSAVFSGANVLTF
TRBJ2-3 many . TRBV20-1 TGCAGTACTCAACGCACAGATACGCAGTATTTT CSTQRTDTQYF
TRBJ2-5 . . TRBV3-1 TGTGCCAGCAGCCAAGAAAAAGGGGTAATGGAGACCCAGTACTTC CASSQEKGVMETQYF
TRBJ1-2 many . TRBV6-1 TGTGCCAGCAGTCCCGGACGGATTTATGGCTACACCTTC CASSPGRIYGYTF
TRBJ2-1 many TRBD2 TRBV4-1 TGCGCCAGCAACCCCGAGGGCGGGAGCATCTGGAATGAGCAGTTCTTC CASNPEGGSIWNEQFF
TRBJ2-1 . TRBD1 TRBV30 TGTGCCTGCTACAGGGGGCTAAGCTCCTACAATGAGCAGTTCTTC CACYRGLSSYNEQFF
TRBJ2-2 many . TRBV5-1 TGCGCCAGCAGCTTGCAAGGGTCTATAGAGCTGTTTTTT CASSLQGSIELFF
TRBJ1-5 . . TRBV30 TGTGCCTGGAGGGGGGGGGGGCATGGTCAGCCCCAGCATTTT CAWRGGGHGQPQHF
TRBJ2-7 many TRBD2 TRBV20-1 TGCAGTGCCTCCCCGGGAGGGCCGAGTAATGAGCAGTACTTC CSASPGGPSNEQYF
TRBJ2-4 . . TRBV4-1 TGCGCCAGCAGCCTTTTCTCAGGGGAAGGTACCAAAAACATTCAGTACTTC CASSLFSGEGTKNIQYF
TRBJ2-3 many TRBD2 TRBV6-4 TGTGCCAGCAGGCCTAGCGGGGGACGCACAGATACGCAGTATTTT CASRPSGGRTDTQYF
TRBJ2-2 many . TRBV2 TGTGCCAGCAGCCCGGACAGAACGAACACCGGGGAGCTGTTTTTT CASSPDRTNTGELFF
TRBJ2-1 many TRBD2 TRBV5-5 TGTGCCAGCAGCCGGGACCCTAGCGGGAGTGAAAATGAGCAGTTCTTC CASSRDPSGSENEQFF
TRBJ2-1 many . TRBV3-1 TGTGCCAGCGGCAATTTGTTCTTC CASGNLFF
TRBJ1-3 . . TRBV30 TGTGCCTGGAGTAAGTCACAGGGCATCGTAGGGCGAGCTGGAAACACCATATATTTT CAWSKSQGIVGRAGNTIYF
TRBJ2-7 many . TRBV20-1 TGCAGTGCAGGAAGGGGATTCACCTACGAGCAGTACTTC CSAGRGFTYEQYF
TRBJ1-5 many TRBD1 TRBV13 TGTGCCAGCAGCTTAGGGACAGGGACTAATCAGCCCCAGCATTTT CASSLGTGTNQPQHF
TRBJ2-7 many . TRBV7-9 TGTGCCAGCAGCCCCCCAGTGGGGGGTCCCTACGAGCAGTACTTC CASSPPVGGPYEQYF
TRBJ1-4 many . TRBV6-6 TGTGCCAGCTCCCAGACGGGAACAACTAATGAAAAACTGTTTTTT CASSQTGTTNEKLFF
TRBJ2-7 many . TRBV18 TGTGCCAGCTCACCTCCGGGACAAATCAACCTACAGTACTTC CASSPPGQINLQYF
TRBJ1-3 many . TRBV19 TGTGCCAGTAGCCTTGACAGGAGCGGAAACACCATATATTTT CASSLDRSGNTIYF
TRBJ1-4 many . TRBV5-5 TGTGCCAGCAGCCTTCGGGGGGCAGATGAAAAACTGTTTTTT CASSLRGADEKLFF
TRBJ2-1 many TRBD2 TRBV5-1 TGCGCCAGCAGCTTGGAAGCGGGGGGTTACAATGAGCAGTTCTTC CASSLEAGGYNEQFF
TRBJ1-2 many . TRBV6-2/TRBV6-3 TGTGCCAGCAGTTACGCTGCGGGACACTATGGCTACACCTTC CASSYAAGHYGYTF
TRBJ1-4 many . TRBV7-2 TGTGCCAGCAGTTTACAGGTGACAACTAATGAAAAACTGTTTTTT CASSLQVTTNEKLFF
TRBJ2-7 many . TRBV20-1 TGCAGTGCACCCCGAGACAGGAGCTCCTACGAGCAGTACTTC CSAPRDRSSYEQYF
TRBJ2-3 many . TRBV7-3 TGTGCCAGCAGCTTGCTTCCTACTGTGGGGTGGACGCAGTATTTT CASSLLPTVGWTQYF
TRBJ2-3 many TRBD2 TRBV20-1 TGCAGTGCTACTAGCGGGGGGAGCGGGCGCACAGATACGCAGTATTTT CSATSGGSGRTDTQYF
TRBJ1-2 many . TRBV15 TGTGCCACCAGCAGAGATCCGTCCCAGGGCTACACCTTC CATSRDPSQGYTF
TRBJ1-6 many TRBD1 TRBV14 TGTGCCAGCAGCCAAGATCTGGCAGGGGGCGTACCCCTCCACTTT CASSQDLAGGVPLHF
TRBJ2-1 . . TRBV7-9 TGTGCCAGCAGCCAAGCAGTCCAAAATGAGCAGTTCTTC CASSQAVQNEQFF
TRBJ2-3 many . TRBV3-1 TGTGCCAGCAGCCAACTGACTAGATACACAGATACGCAGTATTTT CASSQLTRYTDTQYF
TRBJ1-2 many . TRBV5-1 TGCGCCAGCAGCGGGGGGGTCGGCTACACCTTC CASSGGVGYTF
TRBJ1-3 many . TRBV29-1 TGCAGCGTCAACCGGGACACTGGAAACACCATATATTTT CSVNRDTGNTIYF
TRBJ2-7 many . TRBV14 TGTGCCAGCAGCCAAATGGGGAGGAAGTACTTC CASSQMGRKYF
TRBJ2-1 many . TRBV6-4 TGTGCCAGCAGTGACATTGTCGGGAGTAAGCAGTTCTTC CASSDIVGSKQFF
TRBJ2-3 . . TRBV5-4 TGTGCCAGCGGTCAAGGGGCACAGTACACAGATACGCAGTATTTT CASGQGAQYTDTQYF
TRBJ2-2 . TRBD1 TRBV9 TGTGCCGGCAGCGTGACCACAGGGGACACCGGGGAGCTGTTTTTT CAGSVTTGDTGELFF
TRBJ2-2 few TRBD2 TRBV3-1 TGTGCCAGCAGCCAAGAACGGGCTAGCGGGGGGGCCGGCGGGGAGCTGTTTTTT CASSQERASGGAGGELFF
TRBJ2-3 many TRBD2 TRBV6-5 TGTGCCAGCAGTTACCGGCGGGGGGTATCAGATACGCAGTATTTT CASSYRRGVSDTQYF
TRBJ2-1 many TRBD2 TRBV5-1 TGCGCCAGCAGCCAGTTAGCGGGACTTAACAATGAGCAGTTCTTC CASSQLAGLNNEQFF
TRBJ2-5 many . TRBV18 TGTGCCAGCTCACCAAAAGGAAACCAAGAGACCCAGTACTTC CASSPKGNQETQYF
TRBJ1-3 many . TRBV27 TGTGCCAGCAGATTCAGACGGCTCTCTGGAAACACCATATATTTT CASRFRRLSGNTIYF
TRBJ2-2 many TRBD1 TRBV6-5 TGTGCCAGCAGTTATCGACAGGGGAACACCGGGGAGCTGTTTTTT CASSYRQGNTGELFF
TRBJ2-1 few TRBD1 TRBV3-1 TGTGCCAGCAGCCTGCCGGGACAGGGGGCCGGGGAGCAGTTCTTC CASSLPGQGAGEQFF